Sequencing of this T cell receptor (beta chain) was carried out in a study of blood T cell repertoires in COVID-19 (dated by TCRdb to about 2020). In terms of the full investigation: Collaborator samples came from the United States, Italy and Spain and covered acute and convalescent phases of COVID-19. The prospective study material was composed of cDNA or gDNA derived from T cells, B-cell-depleted T cells, or PBMCs. Subjects who had been exposed to COVID-19, were actively infected with it, or had recovered from it provided the deeply sampled blood TCRbeta repertoires that made up the dataset. The repertoires were made available in a free public database intended to serve as a resource for research on the immune response to SARS-CoV-2. Samples came from the ongoing ImmuneRACE study (first 160 participants) plus 1,254 subjects from 6 global collaborators. Nearly every sample came with metadata listing a de-identified subject ID, COVID-19 status, age in years and sex. Where HLA class I and class II types were available, the types were taken from metadata supplied by the sample provider, not from assay-based typing. What the research found in general, with its limitations: The quantity of clinical and demographic metadata differed by source and by participant and was supplied without curation.

Collaborating institutions collected whole blood in K2EDTA tubes following their own protocols. For TCRbeta analysis, collaborators shipped samples as frozen whole blood, isolated PBMCs, or DNA extracted from either of those sample types. TCRbeta CDR3 regions were amplified from genomic DNA using the immunoSEQ Assay, a bias-controlled multiplex PCR. The study's own analysis went as follows. Within the assay, amplification of reference gene primers was used to estimate how many nucleated cells each sample contained. To quantify the absolute abundance of each unique TCRbeta CDR3 rearrangement, sequence reads were collapsed and filtered. For each sample, productive Simpson clonality was calculated by taking the square root of Simpson's diversity index across productive rearrangements. TCRdb obtained this table from immuneACCESS and retained in-frame rearrangements with V and J assigned. These tables miss some clones; where compared with another copy, unresolved V genes account for less than half of the shortfall, and the remainder is unexplained. V and J calls and clone size are as listed in that table; D and trimming were resolved from the DNA. The sample table records 97,000 or so clones; just over 90% of these occur just once. In total, the top ten clones hold 5.1% of the sample.

The CDR3 measures 14 amino acids from cysteine to phenylalanine. Of all the DNA, just the CDR3 is kept, 42 bases in frame from base 1. Trimming takes 4 bases off V and 5 bases off J; junction bases not matched to a gene: 4. CDR1 MGHRA and CDR2 YSYEKL were looked up in the germline V gene. A note on this clone: Its antigen remains unidentified. No base quality values were provided; no much bigger clone lies one nucleotide off.

The sequence links TRBV4-1 to TRBJ2-5; 10 bases in the junction line up with TRBD1. The receptor was derived from a middle-aged man with acute or convalescent COVID-19. The sequenced sample consisted of peripheral blood. The nucleotides read TGCGCCAGCAGCCTTGACAGGGGGCGGGAGACCCAGTACTTC. Translated, it gives CASSLDRGRETQYF.